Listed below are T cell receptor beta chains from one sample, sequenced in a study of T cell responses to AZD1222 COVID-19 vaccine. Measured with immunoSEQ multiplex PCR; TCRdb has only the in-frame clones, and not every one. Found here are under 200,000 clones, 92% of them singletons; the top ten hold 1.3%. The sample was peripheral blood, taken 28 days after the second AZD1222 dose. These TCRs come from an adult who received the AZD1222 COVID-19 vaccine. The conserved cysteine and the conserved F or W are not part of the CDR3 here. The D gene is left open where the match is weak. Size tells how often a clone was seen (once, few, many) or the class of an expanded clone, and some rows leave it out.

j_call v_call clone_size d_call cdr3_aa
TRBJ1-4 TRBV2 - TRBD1 ASSEAWDRLF
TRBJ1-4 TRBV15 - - ATSRDLAANEKLF
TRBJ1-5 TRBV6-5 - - ASRAVEGSNQPQH
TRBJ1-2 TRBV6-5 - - ASSPDRRGDT
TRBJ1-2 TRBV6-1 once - ASSEAKDRLYYGYT
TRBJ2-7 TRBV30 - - AWRPLSGEQY
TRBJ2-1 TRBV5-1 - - ASSFQGLSSYNEQF
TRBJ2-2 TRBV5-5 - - ASHREGVTGELF
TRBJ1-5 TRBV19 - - ASSISGNSNQPQH
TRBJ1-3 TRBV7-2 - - ASSKWAGTGNTIY
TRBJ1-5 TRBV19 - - ASSMELSNQPQH
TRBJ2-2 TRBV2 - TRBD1 ASSGTGMNTGELF
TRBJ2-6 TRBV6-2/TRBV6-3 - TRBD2 ASSRASGFSGANVLT
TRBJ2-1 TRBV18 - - ASSPPEEPTYNEQF
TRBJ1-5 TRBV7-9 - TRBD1 ASSPTGEVNQPQH
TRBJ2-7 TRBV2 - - ASSLEYEQY
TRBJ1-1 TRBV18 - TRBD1 ASSSGQLFMNTEAF
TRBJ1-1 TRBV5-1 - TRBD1 ASSLGTGGKRNTEAF
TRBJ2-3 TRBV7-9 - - ASSSPRRGRSSTDTQY
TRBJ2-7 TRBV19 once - ASSTPTAPYEQY
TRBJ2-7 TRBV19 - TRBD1 ASSIGTGSSYEQY
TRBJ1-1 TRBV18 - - ASSPRDFGVGKSTEAF
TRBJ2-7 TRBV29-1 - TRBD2 SVTGTTLYEQY
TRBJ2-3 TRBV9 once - ASRRGEGTDTQY
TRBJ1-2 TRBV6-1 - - ASSEGYPSYGYT
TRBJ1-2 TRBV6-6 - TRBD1 ASSYSPAGGQYGYT
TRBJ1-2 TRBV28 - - ASGTGKYGYT
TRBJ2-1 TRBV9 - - ASSVVGGEQF
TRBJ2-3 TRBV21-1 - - ASSFPPVSSGRTDTQY
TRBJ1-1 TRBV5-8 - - ASSIGTVNTEAF
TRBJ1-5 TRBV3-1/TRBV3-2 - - ASSLEGSQPQH
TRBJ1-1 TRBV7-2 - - ASNQGGDTEAF
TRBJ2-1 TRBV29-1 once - SVVGGSSYNEQF
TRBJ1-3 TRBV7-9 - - ASSSTPLRGDSGNTIY
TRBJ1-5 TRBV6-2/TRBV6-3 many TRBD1 ASSFTGGVQPQH
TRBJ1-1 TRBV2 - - ASSEAGTDKNTEAF
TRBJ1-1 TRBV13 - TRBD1 ASNFPGQGETEAF
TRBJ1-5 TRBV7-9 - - ASSLSSGNQPQH